This T cell receptor (beta chain) was identified during a study of T cells in Graves' hyperthyroidism and ophthalmopathy. At the level of the study: Peripheral blood was obtained at initial diagnosis, preceding any treatment.

There were TCR beta CDR3 regions amplified from RNA transcripts. Carried out on the TCR CDR3, a first-round RT-PCR used the HTBI primer set. MiXCR was run by TCRdb on the multiplex PCR reads, yielding one entry per CDR3 protein. The sample carries around 440,000 distinct CDR3 sequences, 15% to 18% recorded once. The V gene lost 0 bases and the J gene lost 10 bases, with 7 bases spanning the gap. This CDR3 is built from 12 residues. CDR1 and CDR2 from the germline V gene are LGHDT and YNNKEL (reference sequence). Many counts were recorded for this clonotype. The V call is TRBV3-1, the J call TRBJ2-1; TRBD1 is a possible D gene (5 bases). The TCR was taken from a woman aged 18-35 years with Graves' hyperthyroidism. Sequencing was performed on blood. The CDR3 is CASSQDAGEQFF. The CDR3 DNA sequence: TGTGCCAGCAGCCAAGATGCAGGGGAGCAGTTCTTC.